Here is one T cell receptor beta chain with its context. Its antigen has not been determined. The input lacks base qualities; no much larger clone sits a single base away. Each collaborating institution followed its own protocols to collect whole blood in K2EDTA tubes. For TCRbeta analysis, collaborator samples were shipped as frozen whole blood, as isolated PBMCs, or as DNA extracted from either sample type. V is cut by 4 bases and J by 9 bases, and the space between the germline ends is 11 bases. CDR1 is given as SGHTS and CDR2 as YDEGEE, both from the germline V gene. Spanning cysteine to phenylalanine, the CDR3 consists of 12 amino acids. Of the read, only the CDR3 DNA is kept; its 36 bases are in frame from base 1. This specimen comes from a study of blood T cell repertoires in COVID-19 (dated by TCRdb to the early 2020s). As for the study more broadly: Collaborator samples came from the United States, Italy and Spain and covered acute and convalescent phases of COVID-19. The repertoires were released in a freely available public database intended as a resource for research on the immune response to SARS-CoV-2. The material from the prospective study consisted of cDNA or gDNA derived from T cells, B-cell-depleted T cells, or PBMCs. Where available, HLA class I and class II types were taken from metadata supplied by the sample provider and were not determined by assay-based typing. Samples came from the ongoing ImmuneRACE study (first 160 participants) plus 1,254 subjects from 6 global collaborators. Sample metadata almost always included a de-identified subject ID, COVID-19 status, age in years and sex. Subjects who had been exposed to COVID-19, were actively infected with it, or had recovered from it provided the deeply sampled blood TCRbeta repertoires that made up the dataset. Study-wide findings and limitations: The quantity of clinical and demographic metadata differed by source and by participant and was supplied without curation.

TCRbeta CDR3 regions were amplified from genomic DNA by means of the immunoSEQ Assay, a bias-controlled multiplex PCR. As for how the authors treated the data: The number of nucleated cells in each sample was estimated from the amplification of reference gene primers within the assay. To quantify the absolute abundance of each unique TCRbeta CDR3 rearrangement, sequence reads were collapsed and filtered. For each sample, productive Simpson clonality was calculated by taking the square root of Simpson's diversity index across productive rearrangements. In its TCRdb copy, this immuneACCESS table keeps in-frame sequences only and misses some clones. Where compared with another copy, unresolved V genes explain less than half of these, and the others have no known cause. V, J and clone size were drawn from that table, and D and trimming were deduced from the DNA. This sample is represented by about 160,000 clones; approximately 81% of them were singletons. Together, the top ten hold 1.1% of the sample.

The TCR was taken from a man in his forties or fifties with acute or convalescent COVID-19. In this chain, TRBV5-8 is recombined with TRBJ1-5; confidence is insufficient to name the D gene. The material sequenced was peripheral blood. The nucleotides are TGTGCCAGCAGCAGCCGTGGTAGGCCCCAGCATTTT. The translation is CASSSRGRPQHF.